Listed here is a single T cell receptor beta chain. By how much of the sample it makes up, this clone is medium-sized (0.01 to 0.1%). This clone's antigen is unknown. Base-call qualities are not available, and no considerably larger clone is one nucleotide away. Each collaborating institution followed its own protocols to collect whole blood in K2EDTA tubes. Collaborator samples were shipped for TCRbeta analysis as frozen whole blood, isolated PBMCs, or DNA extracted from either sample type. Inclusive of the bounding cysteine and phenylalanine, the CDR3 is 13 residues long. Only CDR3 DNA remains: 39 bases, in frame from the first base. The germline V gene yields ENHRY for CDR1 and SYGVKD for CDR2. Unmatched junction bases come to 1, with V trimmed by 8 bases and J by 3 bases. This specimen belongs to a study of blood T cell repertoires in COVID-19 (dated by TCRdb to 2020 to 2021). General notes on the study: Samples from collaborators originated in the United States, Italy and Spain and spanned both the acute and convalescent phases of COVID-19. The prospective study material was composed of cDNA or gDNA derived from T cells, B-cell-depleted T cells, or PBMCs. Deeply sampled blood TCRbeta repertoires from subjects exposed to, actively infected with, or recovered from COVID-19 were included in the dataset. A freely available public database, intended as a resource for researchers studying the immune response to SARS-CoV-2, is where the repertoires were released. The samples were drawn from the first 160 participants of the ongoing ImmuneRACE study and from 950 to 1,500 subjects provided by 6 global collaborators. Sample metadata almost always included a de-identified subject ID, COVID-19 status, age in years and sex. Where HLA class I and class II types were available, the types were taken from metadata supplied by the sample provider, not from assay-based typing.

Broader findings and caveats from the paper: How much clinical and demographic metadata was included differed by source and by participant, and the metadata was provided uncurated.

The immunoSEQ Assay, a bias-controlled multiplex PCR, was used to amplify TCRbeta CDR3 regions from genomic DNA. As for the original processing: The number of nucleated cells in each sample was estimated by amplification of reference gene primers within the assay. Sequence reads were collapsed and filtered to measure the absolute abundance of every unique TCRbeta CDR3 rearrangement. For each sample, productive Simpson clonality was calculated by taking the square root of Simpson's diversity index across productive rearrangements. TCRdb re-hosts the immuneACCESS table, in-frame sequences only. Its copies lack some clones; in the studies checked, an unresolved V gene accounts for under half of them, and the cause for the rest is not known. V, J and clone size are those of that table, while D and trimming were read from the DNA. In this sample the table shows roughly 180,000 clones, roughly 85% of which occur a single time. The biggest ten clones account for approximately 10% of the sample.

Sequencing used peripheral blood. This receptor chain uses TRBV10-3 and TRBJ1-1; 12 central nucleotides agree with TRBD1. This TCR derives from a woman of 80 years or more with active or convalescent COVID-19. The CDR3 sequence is CAIGTGGHTEAFF. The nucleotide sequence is TGTGCCATCGGGACAGGGGGCCACACTGAAGCTTTCTTT.